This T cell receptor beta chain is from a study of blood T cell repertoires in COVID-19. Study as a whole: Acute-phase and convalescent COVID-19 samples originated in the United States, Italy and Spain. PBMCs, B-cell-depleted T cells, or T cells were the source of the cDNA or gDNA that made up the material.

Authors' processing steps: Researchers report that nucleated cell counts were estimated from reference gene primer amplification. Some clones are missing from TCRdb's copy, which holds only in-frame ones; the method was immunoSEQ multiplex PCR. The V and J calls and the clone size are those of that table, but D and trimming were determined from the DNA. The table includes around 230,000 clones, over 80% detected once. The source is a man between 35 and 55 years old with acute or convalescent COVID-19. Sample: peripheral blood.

Written as DNA, the CDR3 is TGTGCCAGCACCCATGGGACTAGCGGGAGGAATGAGCAGTTCTTC. It translates to CASTHGTSGRNEQFF. This rearrangement joins TRBV27 to TRBJ2-1; TRBD2 matches at 15 bases. The V and J ends lost 7 bases and 7 bases, in that order; junction bases with no gene match: 5. The CDR3 sequence is 15 residues long. Germline CDR1 is MNHEY and CDR2 is SMNVEV (reference sequence).